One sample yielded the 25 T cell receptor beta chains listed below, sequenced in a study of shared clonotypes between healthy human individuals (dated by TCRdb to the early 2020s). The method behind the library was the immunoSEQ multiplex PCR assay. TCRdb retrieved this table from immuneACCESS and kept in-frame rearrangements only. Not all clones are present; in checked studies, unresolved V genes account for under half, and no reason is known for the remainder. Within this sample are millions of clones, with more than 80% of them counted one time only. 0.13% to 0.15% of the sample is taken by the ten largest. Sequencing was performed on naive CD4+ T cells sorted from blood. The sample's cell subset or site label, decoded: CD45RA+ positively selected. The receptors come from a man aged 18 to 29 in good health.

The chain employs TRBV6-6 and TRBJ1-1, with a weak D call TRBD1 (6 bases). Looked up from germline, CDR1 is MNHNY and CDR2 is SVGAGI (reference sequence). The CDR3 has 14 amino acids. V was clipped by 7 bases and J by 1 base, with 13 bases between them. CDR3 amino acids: CASNLRGENTEAFF. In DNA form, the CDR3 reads TGTGCCAGCAACTTGAGGGGGGAGAACACTGAAGCTTTCTTT.

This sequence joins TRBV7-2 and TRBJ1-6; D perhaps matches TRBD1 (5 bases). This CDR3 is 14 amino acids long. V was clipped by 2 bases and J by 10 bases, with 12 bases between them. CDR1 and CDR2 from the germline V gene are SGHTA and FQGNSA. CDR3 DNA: TGTGCCAGCAGCTTAAAGACAGAAACATCACCCCTCCACTTT. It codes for CASSLKTETSPLHF.

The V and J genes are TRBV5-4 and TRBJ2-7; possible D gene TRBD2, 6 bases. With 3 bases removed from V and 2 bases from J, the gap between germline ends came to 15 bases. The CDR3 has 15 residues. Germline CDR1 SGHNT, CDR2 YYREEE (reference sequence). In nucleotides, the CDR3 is TGTGCCAGCAGCTCTGGAGGGCTGACCGCCTACGAGCAGTACTTC. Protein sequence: CASSSGGLTAYEQYF.

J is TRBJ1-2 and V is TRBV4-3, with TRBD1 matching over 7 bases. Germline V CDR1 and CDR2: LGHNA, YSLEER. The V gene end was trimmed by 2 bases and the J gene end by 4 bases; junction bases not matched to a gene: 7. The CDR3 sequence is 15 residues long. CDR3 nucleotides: TGCGCCAGCAGCCAACAGACAGGGAATAGCTATGGCTACACCTTC. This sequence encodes CASSQQTGNSYGYTF.

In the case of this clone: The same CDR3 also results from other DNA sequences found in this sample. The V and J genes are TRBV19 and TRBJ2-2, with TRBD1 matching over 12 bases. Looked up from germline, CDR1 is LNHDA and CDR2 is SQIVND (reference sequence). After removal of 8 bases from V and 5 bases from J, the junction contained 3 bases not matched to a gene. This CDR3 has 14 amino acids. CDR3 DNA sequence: TGTGCCAGTCGGGACAGGGGGCGTACCGGGGAGCTGTTTTTT. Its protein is CASRDRGRTGELFF.

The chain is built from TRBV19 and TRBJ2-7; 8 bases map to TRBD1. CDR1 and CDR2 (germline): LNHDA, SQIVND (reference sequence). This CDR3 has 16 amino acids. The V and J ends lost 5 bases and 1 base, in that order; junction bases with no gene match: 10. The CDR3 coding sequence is TGTGCCAGTAGTGGTGGGACAGGCGCCGTATCCTACGAGCAGTACTTC. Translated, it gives CASSGGTGAVSYEQYF.

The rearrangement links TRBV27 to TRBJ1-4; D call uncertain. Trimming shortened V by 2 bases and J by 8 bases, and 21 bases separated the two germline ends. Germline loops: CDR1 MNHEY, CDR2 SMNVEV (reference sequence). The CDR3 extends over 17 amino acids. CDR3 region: CASSLRVYVGRTEKLFF. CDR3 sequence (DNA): TGTGCCAGCAGTTTAAGAGTCTATGTGGGGAGGACGGAAAAACTGTTTTTT.

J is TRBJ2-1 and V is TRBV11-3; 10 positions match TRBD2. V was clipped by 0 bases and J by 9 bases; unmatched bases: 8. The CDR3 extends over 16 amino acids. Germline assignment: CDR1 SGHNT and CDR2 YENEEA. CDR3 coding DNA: TGTGCCAGCAGCTTAGATACGGCTAGCGGGAGCAGTGAGCAGTTCTTC. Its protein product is CASSLDTASGSSEQFF. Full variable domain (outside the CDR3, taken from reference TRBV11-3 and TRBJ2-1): EAGVVQSPRYKIIEKKQPVAFWCNPISGHNTLYWYLQNLGQGPELLIRYENEEAVDDSQLPKDRFSAERLKGVDSTLKIQPAELGDSAVYLCASSLDTASGSSEQFFGPGTRLTVL.

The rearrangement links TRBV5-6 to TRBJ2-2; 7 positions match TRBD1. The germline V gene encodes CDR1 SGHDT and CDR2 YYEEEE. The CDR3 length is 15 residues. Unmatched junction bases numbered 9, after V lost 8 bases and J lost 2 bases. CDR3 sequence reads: CASWRQGVNTGELFF. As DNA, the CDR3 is TGTGCCAGTTGGAGACAGGGCGTAAACACCGGGGAGCTGTTTTTT.

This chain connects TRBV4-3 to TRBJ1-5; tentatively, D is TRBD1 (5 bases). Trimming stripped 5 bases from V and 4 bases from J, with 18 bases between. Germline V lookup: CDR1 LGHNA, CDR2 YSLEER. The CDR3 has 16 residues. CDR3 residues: CASSTDLGQGNQPQHF. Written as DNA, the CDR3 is TGCGCCAGCAGCACTGACCTGGGGCAAGGGAATCAGCCCCAGCATTTT.

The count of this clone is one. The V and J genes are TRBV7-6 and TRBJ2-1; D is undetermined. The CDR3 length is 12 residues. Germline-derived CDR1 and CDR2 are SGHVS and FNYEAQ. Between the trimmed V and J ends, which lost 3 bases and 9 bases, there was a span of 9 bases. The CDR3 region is CASSLRRAEQFF. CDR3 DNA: TGTGCCAGCAGCTTGAGGAGAGCTGAGCAGTTCTTC.

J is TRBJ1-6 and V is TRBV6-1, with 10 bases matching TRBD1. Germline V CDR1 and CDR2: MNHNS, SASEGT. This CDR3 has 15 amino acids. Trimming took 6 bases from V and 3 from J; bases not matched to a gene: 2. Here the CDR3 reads CASRTGGNYNSPLHF. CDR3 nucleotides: TGTGCCAGCAGGACAGGGGGCAACTATAATTCACCCCTCCACTTT.

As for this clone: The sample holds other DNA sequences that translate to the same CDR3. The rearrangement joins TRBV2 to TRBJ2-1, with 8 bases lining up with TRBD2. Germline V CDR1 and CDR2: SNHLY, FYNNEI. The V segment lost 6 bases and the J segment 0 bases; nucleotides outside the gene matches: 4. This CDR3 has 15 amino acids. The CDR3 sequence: CASSRSGSSYNEQFF. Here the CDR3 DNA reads TGTGCCAGCAGCCGGAGCGGGAGCTCCTACAATGAGCAGTTCTTC.

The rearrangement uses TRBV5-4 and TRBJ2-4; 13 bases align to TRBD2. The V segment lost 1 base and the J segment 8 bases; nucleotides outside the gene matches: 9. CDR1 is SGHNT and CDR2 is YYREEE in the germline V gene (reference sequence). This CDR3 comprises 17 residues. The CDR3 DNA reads TGTGCCAGCAGCTTGAGGACTAGCGGGGGTTTAACGGACATTCAGTACTTC. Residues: CASSLRTSGGLTDIQYF.

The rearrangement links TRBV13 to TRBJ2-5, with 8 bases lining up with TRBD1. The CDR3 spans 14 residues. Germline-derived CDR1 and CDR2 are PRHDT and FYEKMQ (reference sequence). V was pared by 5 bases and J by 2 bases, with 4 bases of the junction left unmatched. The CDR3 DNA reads TGTGCCAGCAGCCCGCAGGGGGCTCAAGAGACCCAGTACTTC. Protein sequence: CASSPQGAQETQYF.

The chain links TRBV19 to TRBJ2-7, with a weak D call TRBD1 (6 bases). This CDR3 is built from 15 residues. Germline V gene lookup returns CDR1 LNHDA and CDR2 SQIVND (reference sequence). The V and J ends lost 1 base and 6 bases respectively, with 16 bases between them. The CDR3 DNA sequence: TGTGCCAGTAGTATAGGAGGCAGGGGATCGGGCGAGCAGTACTTC. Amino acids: CASSIGGRGSGEQYF.

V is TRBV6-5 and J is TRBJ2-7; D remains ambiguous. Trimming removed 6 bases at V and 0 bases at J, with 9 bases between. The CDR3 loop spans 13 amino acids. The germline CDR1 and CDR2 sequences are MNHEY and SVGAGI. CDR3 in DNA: TGTGCCAGCAGCCGTTACAGCTCCTACGAGCAGTACTTC. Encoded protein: CASSRYSSYEQYF.

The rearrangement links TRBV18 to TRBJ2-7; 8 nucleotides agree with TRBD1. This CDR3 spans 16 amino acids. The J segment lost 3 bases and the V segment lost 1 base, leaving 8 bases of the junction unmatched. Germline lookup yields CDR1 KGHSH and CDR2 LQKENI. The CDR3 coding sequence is TGTGCCAGCTCACCACAGCAGGTCGGACAGGGCTACGAGCAGTACTTC. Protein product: CASSPQQVGQGYEQYF.

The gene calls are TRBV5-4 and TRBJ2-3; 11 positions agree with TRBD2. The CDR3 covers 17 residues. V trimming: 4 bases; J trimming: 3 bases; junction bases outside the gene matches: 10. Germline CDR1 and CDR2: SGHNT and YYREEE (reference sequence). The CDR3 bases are TGTGCCAGCAGCCCACTCGGGCGACTAGCGGGGACAGATACGCAGTATTTT. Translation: CASSPLGRLAGTDTQYF. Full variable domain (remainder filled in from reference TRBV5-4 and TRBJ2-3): ETGVTQSPTHLIKTRGQQVTLRCSSQSGHNTVSWYQQALGQGPQFIFQYYREEENGRGNFPPRFSGLQFPNYSSELNVNALELDDSALYLCASSPLGRLAGTDTQYFGPGTRLTVL.

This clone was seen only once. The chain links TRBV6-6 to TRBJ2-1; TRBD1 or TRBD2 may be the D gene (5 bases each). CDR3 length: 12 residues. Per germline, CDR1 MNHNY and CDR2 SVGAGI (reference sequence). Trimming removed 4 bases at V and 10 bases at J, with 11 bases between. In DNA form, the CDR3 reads TGTGCCAGCAGTTGGGACCTATACGAGCAGTTCTTC. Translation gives CASSWDLYEQFF.

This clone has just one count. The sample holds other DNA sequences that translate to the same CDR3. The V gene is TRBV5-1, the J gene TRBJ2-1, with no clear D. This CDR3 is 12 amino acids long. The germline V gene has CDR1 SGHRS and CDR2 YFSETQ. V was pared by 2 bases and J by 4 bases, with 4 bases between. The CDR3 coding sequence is TGCGCCAGCAGCTTTAAGTACAATGAGCAGTTCTTC. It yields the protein CASSFKYNEQFF. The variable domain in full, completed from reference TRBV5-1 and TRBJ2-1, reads KAGVTQTPRYLIKTRGQQVTLSCSPISGHRSVSWYQQTPGQGLQFLFEYFSETQRNKGNFPGRFSGRQFSNSRSEMNVSTLELGDSALYLCASSFKYNEQFFGPGTRLTVL.

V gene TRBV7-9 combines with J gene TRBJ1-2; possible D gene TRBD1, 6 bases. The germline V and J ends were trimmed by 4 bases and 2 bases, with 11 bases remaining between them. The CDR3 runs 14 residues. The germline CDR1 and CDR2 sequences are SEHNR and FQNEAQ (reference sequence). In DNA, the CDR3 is TGTGCCAGCAGCTCAACCCAGGGGAACTATGGCTACACCTTC. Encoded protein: CASSSTQGNYGYTF.

Here the CDR3 reads CASSFYSGGLSYEQYF. CDR3 sequence (DNA): TGTGCCAGCAGCTTCTATAGCGGGGGTCTCTCCTACGAGCAGTACTTC. The chain carries TRBV5-6 and TRBJ2-7, with TRBD2 matching over 9 bases. CDR1 and CDR2 from the germline V gene are SGHDT and YYEEEE. The CDR3 runs 16 residues. The V gene end was trimmed by 2 bases and the J gene end by 0 bases; junction bases not matched to a gene: 6.

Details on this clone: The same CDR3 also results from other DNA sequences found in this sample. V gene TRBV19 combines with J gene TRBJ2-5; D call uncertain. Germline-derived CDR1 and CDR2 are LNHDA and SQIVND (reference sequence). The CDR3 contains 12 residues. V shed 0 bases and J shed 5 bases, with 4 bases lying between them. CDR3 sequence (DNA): TGTGCCAGTAGTATAGATCAGGAGACCCAGTACTTC. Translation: CASSIDQETQYF. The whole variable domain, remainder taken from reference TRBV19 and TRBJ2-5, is DGGITQSPKYLFRKEGQNVTLSCEQNLNHDAMYWYRQDPGQGLRLIYYSQIVNDFQKGDIAEGYSVSREKKESFPLTVTSAQKNPTAFYLCASSIDQETQYFGPGTRLLVL.

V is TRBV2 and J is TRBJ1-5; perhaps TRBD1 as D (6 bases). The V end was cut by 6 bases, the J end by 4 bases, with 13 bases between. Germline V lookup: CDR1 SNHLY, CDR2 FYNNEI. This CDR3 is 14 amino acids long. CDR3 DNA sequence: TGTGCCAGCAGAGAGGACAGTGAGAATCAGCCCCAGCATTTT. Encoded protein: CASREDSENQPQHF.